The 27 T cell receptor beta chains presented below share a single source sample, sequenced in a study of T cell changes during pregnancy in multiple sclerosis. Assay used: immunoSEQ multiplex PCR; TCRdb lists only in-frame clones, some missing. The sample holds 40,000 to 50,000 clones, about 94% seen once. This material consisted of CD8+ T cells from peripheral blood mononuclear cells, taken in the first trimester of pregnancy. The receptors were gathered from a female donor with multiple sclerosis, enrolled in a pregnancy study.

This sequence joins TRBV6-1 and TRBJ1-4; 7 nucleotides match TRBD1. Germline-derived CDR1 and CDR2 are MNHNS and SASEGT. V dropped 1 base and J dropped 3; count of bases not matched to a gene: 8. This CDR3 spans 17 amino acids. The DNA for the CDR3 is TGTGCCAGCAGTGAAGACCGGGACAGCTTTTCTAATGAAAAACTGTTTTTT. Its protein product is CASSEDRDSFSNEKLFF.

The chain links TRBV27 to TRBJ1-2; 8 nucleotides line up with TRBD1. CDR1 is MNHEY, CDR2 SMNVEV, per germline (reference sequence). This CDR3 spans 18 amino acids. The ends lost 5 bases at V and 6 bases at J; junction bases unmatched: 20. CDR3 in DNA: TGTGCCAGCAGTCCGGGGGTAGGGACAGGCCTCGTTCGGGATGGCTACACCTTC. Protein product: CASSPGVGTGLVRDGYTF.

The DNA for the CDR3 is TGTGCCAGCAGTGCCCCCCAGGACTCCTACGAGCAGTACTTC. It encodes CASSAPQDSYEQYF. The V call is TRBV28, the J call TRBJ2-7, with D unclear. This CDR3 region has 14 residues. From germline, CDR1 is MDHEN and CDR2 SYDVKM. Between the trimmed V and J ends, which lost 5 bases and 0 bases, there was a span of 11 bases.

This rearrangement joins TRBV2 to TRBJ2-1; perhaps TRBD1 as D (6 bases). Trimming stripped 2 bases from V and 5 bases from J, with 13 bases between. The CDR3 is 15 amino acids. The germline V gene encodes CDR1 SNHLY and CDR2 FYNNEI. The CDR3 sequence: CASSERQGLNNEQFF. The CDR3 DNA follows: TGTGCCAGCAGTGAACGGCAGGGGCTCAACAATGAGCAGTTCTTC.

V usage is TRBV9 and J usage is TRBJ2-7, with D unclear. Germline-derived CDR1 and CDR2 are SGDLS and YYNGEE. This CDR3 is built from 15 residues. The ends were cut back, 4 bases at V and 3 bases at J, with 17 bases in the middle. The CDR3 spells CASSPYDSPDYEQYF. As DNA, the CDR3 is TGTGCCAGCAGCCCATACGATAGCCCGGACTACGAGCAGTACTTC.

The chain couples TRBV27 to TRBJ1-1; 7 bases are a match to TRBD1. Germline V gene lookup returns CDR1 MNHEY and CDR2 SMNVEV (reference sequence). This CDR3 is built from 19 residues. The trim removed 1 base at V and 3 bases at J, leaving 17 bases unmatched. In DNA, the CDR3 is TGTGCCAGCAGTTTATACCAGACAGGGCCCCTCGGGGAGGACACTGAAGCTTTCTTT. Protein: CASSLYQTGPLGEDTEAFF.

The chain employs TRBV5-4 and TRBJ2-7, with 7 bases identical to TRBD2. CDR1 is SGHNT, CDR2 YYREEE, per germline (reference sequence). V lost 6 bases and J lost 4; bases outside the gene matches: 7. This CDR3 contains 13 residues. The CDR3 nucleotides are TGTGCCAGCACCGGGGGGACGGAATACGAGCAGTACTTC. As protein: CASTGGTEYEQYF.

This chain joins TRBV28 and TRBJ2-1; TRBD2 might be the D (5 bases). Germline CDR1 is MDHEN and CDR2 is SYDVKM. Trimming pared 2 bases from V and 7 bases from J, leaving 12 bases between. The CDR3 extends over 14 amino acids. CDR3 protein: CASSLGSLENEQFF. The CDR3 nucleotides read TGTGCCAGCAGTTTAGGGAGTCTAGAGAATGAGCAGTTCTTC.

CDR3 DNA: TGTGCCAGTAGAGGAATGACAGGCATGAACACTGAAGCTTTCTTT. This sequence encodes CASRGMTGMNTEAFF. The rearrangement joins TRBV19 to TRBJ1-1; TRBD1 might be the D (6 bases). CDR3 size: 15 residues. Germline-derived CDR1 and CDR2 are LNHDA and SQIVND (reference sequence). V shed 6 bases and J shed 0 bases, with 14 bases lying between them. The entire variable domain, with the rest obtained from reference TRBV19 and TRBJ1-1, is as follows: DGGITQSPKYLFRKEGQNVTLSCEQNLNHDAMYWYRQDPGQGLRLIYYSQIVNDFQKGDIAEGYSVSREKKESFPLTVTSAQKNPTAFYLCASRGMTGMNTEAFFGQGTRLTVV.

The CDR3 DNA reads as TGTGCCAGCAGCTTAGAGTGGACAGGGGAGGAGGATGGCTACACCTTC. Translating gives CASSLEWTGEEDGYTF. The V gene is TRBV7-6, the J gene TRBJ1-2; 9 nucleotides match TRBD1. CDR1 and CDR2 from the germline V gene are SGHVS and FNYEAQ. The J segment lost 6 bases and the V segment lost 1 base, leaving 9 bases of the junction unmatched. The CDR3 extends over 16 amino acids.

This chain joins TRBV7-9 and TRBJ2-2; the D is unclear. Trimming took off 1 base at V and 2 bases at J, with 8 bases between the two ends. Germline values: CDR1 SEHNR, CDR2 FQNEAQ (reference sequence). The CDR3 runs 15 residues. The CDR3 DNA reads TGTGCCAGCAGCTTAGAGAGATTAAACACCGGGGAGCTGTTTTTT. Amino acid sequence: CASSLERLNTGELFF. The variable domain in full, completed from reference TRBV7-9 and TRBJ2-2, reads DTGVSQNPRHKITKRGQNVTFRCDPISEHNRLYWYRQTLGQGPEFLTYFQNEAQLEKSRLLSDRFSAERPKGSFSTLEIQRTEQGDSAMYLCASSLERLNTGELFFGEGSRLTVL.

The CDR3 nucleotides read TGTGCCAGCAGTTCAATAGCGGGGACCGGGGAGCTGTTTTTT. This codes for CASSSIAGTGELFF. The chain carries TRBV27 and TRBJ2-2; 8 nucleotides agree with TRBD2. V was clipped by 4 bases and J by 5 bases; unmatched bases: 3. In germline, CDR1 is MNHEY, CDR2 SMNVEV (reference sequence). The CDR3 covers 14 residues.

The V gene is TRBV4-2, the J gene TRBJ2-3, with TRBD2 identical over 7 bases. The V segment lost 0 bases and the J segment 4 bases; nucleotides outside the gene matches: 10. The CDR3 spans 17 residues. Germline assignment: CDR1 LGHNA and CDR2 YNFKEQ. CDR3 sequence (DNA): TGTGCCAGCAGCCAAGATTGGGAGGGAGGAGGAGCAGATACGCAGTATTTT. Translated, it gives CASSQDWEGGGADTQYF.

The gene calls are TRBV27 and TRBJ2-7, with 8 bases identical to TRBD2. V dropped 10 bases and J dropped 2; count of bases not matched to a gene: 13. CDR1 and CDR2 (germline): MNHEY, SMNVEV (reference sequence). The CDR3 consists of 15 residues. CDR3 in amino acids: CATGGERGSAYEQYF. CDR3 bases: TGTGCCACCGGGGGGGAAAGGGGATCCGCCTACGAGCAGTACTTC.

Here the CDR3 reads CASSGRDSYEQYF. The CDR3 coding sequence is TGTGCCAGCTCAGGCAGGGACTCCTACGAGCAGTACTTC. V gene TRBV18 combines with J gene TRBJ2-7; tentative D call: TRBD1 (5 bases). Per the germline V gene, CDR1 is KGHSH and CDR2 is LQKENI. The CDR3 loop spans 13 amino acids. Between the trimmed V and J ends, which lost 5 bases and 0 bases, there was a span of 8 bases.

The CDR3 DNA follows: TGTGCCAGCAGTGATAGCGGAGCCGGATACAATGAGCAGTTCTTC. Protein: CASSDSGAGYNEQFF. V is TRBV2 and J is TRBJ2-1; tentative D call: TRBD2 (6 bases). The CDR3 totals 15 residues. From germline, CDR1 is SNHLY and CDR2 FYNNEI. With 3 bases removed from V and 4 bases from J, the gap between germline ends came to 13 bases.

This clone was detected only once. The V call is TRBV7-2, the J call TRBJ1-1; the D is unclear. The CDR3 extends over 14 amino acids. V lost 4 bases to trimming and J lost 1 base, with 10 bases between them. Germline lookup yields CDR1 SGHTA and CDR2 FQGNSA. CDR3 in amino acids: CASSSSRPNTEAFF. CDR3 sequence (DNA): TGTGCCAGCAGCTCTTCCAGGCCGAACACTGAAGCTTTCTTT.

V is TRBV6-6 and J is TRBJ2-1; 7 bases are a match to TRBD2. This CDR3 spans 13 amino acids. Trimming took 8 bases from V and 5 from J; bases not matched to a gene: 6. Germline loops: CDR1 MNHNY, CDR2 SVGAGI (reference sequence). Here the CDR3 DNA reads TGTGCCAGCGGGGGACTACCTAACAATGAGCAGTTCTTC. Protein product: CASGGLPNNEQFF.

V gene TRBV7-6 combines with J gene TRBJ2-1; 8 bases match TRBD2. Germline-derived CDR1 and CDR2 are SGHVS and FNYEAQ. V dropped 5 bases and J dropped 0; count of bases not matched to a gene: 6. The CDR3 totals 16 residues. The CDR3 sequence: CASSPRSGSSYNEQFF. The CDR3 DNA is TGTGCCAGCAGCCCTAGGAGCGGGAGCTCCTACAATGAGCAGTTCTTC.

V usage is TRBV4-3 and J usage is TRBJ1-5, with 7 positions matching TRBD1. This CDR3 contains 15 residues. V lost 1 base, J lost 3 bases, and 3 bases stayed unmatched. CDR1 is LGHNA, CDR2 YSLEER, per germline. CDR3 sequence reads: CASSQVQGVNQPQHF. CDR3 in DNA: TGCGCCAGCAGCCAAGTTCAGGGGGTCAATCAGCCCCAGCATTTT.

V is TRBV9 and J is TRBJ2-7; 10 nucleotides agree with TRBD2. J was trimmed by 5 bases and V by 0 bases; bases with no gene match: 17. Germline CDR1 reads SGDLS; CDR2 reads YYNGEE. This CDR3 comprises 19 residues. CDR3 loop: CASSVEVGMPSGSRDEQYF. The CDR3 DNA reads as TGTGCCAGCAGCGTAGAGGTGGGGATGCCTAGCGGGAGTCGGGACGAGCAGTACTTC.

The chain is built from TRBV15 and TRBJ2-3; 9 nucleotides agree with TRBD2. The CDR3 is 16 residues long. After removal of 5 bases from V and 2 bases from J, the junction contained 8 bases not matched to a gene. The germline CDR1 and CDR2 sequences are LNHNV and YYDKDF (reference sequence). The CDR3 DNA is TGTGCCACCAGCCCCGGACGCGGGGGGGACACAGATACGCAGTATTTT. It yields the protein CATSPGRGGDTDTQYF.

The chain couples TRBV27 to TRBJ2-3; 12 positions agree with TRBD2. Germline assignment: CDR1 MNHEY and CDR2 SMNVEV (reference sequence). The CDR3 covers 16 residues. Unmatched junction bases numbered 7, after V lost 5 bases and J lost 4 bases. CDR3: CASSTWTSGDPDTQYF. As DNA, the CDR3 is TGTGCCAGCAGTACATGGACTAGCGGGGACCCAGATACGCAGTATTTT.

The CDR3 reads CASSVGAGTNTGELFF. The CDR3 nucleotides read TGTGCCAGCAGCGTAGGTGCGGGGACCAACACCGGGGAGCTGTTTTTT. This chain uses TRBV9 with TRBJ2-2; perhaps TRBD2 as D (6 bases). The CDR3 extends over 16 amino acids. Germline CDR1 SGDLS, CDR2 YYNGEE. V gave up 0 bases and J gave up 2 bases, with 11 bases separating them.

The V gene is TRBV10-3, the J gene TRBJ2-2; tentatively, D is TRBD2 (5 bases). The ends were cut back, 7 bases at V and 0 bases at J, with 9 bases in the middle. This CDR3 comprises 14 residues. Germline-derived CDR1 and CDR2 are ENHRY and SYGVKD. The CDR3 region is CAINKRSNTGELFF. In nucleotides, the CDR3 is TGTGCCATCAACAAGCGGTCGAACACCGGGGAGCTGTTTTTT.

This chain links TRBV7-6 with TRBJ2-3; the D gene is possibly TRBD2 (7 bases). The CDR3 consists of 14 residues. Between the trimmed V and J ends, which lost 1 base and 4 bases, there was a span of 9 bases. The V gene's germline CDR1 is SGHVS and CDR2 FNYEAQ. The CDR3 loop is CASSLGGGADTQYF. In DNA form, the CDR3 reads TGTGCCAGCAGCTTAGGAGGGGGGGCAGATACGCAGTATTTT.

CDR3 loop: CASSLGQGADNEQFF. The DNA of the CDR3 is TGCGCCAGCAGCTTGGGACAGGGGGCGGACAATGAGCAGTTCTTC. The V gene is TRBV5-1, the J gene TRBJ2-1; 10 bases are a match to TRBD1. The junction had 2 bases not matched to a gene; V was cut back by 0 bases and J by 5 bases. Germline V CDR1 and CDR2: SGHRS, YFSETQ. This CDR3 contains 15 residues.